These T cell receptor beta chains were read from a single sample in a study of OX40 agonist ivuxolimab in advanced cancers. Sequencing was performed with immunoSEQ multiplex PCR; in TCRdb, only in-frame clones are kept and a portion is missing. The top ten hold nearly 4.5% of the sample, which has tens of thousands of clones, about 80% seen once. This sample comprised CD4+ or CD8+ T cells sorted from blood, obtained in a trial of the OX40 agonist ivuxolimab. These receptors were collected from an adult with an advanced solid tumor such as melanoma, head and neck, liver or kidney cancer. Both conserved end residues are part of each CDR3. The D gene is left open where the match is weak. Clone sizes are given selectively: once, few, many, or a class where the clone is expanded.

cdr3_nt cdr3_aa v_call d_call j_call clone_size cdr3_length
TGTGCCAGTAGCCGGGGGATCTCCTATGGCTACACCTTC CASSRGISYGYTF TRBV19 - TRBJ1-2 few 13
TGTGCCAGCAGCTTCCCTGGACAGGGGGCCGATGGCTACACCTTC CASSFPGQGADGYTF TRBV7-9 TRBD1 TRBJ1-2 - 15
TGTGCCAGCAGCGTAGATTTGGCGGGGGGTCCACGGGATACGCAGTATTTT CASSVDLAGGPRDTQYF TRBV9 TRBD2 TRBJ2-3 - 17
TGTGCCAGCAGCCTAACGGGGCTAGCGGACAATGAGCAGTTCTTC CASSLTGLADNEQFF TRBV11-1 TRBD2 TRBJ2-1 - 15
TGTGCCAGCAGTTACGATTCAGGCGGCCCTGGCTACACCTTC CASSYDSGGPGYTF TRBV6-5 - TRBJ1-2 - 14
TGTGCCAGCACCACCCCGGGACAGGGCCCCTATGGCTACACCTTC CASTTPGQGPYGYTF TRBV28 TRBD1 TRBJ1-2 - 15
TGCAGCGTAGAAGGACAGGGACTTAACTATGGCTACACCTTC CSVEGQGLNYGYTF TRBV29-1 TRBD1 TRBJ1-2 - 14
TGTGCCAGCAGGGAAACAGGGGCAGGCCAAAACACCATATATTTT CASRETGAGQNTIYF TRBV6-6 TRBD1 TRBJ1-3 - 15
TGTGCCAGCAGCTTAGATCCAGGGACTGCCAAAAACATTCAGTACTTC CASSLDPGTAKNIQYF TRBV11-2 - TRBJ2-4 few 16
TGTGCCAGCAGCTGGGCCGGAGGAGATCAGCCCCAGCATTTT CASSWAGGDQPQHF TRBV6-1 - TRBJ1-5 - 14
TGCAGCACCCTGACCAGCACAGATACGCAGTATTTT CSTLTSTDTQYF TRBV29-1 - TRBJ2-3 - 12
TGTGCCACCTCCGAGGGCCCTTCCTACGAGCAGTACTTC CATSEGPSYEQYF TRBV2 - TRBJ2-7 - 13
TGTGCCAGCAGCTTCTGGACTAGCGGGGGGGGGTCAGATACGCAGTATTTT CASSFWTSGGGSDTQYF TRBV7-8 TRBD2 TRBJ2-3 - 17
TGTGCCAGCAGCTTAGACAGGACAGTAAATGTTCAGCCCCAGCATTTT CASSLDRTVNVQPQHF TRBV7-8 - TRBJ1-5 few 16
TGTGCCAGTAGTATAGGGACAGGCGAAGGATATGGCTACACCTTC CASSIGTGEGYGYTF TRBV19 TRBD1 TRBJ1-2 - 15
TGTGCCAGCGACTGGGGGTCCCTATCCTACGAGCAGTACTTC CASDWGSLSYEQYF TRBV6-1 - TRBJ2-7 - 14
TGTGCCAGTACGGAACAATTCGGGGTGGCTAACGCAGCTTTCTTT CASTEQFGVANAAFF TRBV19 - TRBJ1-1 few 15
TGTGCCAGCACTGAGACAGGGGGTAATGAAAAACTGTTTTTT CASTETGGNEKLFF TRBV28 TRBD1 TRBJ1-4 - 14
TGCGCCAGCAGCTCAGAAGCCGGGACTTTAGCCTACGAGCAGTACTTC CASSSEAGTLAYEQYF TRBV5-1 - TRBJ2-7 - 16
TGTGCCAGCAGTGACGTGGGGAACTCCTACAATGAGCAGTTCTTC CASSDVGNSYNEQFF TRBV6-4 - TRBJ2-1 - 15
TGCAGCGTTGAAGGTCTGTCGGCGGACGGTGGCACAGATACGCAGTATTTT CSVEGLSADGGTDTQYF TRBV29-1 - TRBJ2-3 - 17
TGTGCCAGCTCATCATGGGGGCCAGGGGGCAGTGGAGCTATTAATGGCTACACCTTC CASSSWGPGGSGAINGYTF TRBV18 TRBD1 TRBJ1-2 - 19
TGTGCCAGCAGCTGGGCGGGGGCCCACACAGATACGCAGTATTTT CASSWAGAHTDTQYF TRBV7-8 - TRBJ2-3 - 15
TGTGCCAGCAGTCCACAGGGGAGAGCCAACGTCCTGACTTTC CASSPQGRANVLTF TRBV27 TRBD1 TRBJ2-6 - 14
TGTGCCAGCAGTCCCCAGGGGAATGAGCAGTTCTTC CASSPQGNEQFF TRBV6-5 - TRBJ2-1 - 12
TGTGCCAGCAGCTTCGGGGACAGGGATCACACCCTCCACTTT CASSFGDRDHTLHF TRBV13 TRBD1 TRBJ1-6 - 14
TGTGCCAGCGGGAAATATTCCTCTGGGGCCAACGTCCTGACTTTC CASGKYSSGANVLTF TRBV5-6 - TRBJ2-6 - 15
TGTGCCAGCCGATTGACAGGGAGCAATCAGCCCCAGCATTTT CASRLTGSNQPQHF TRBV28 TRBD1 TRBJ1-5 - 14
TGCGCCAGCAGCCCTGATGGACAGCGAAACTCTGGAAACACCATATATTTT CASSPDGQRNSGNTIYF TRBV5-1 - TRBJ1-3 - 17
TGTGCCAGCAGTCCTTCCGGGGCCAACTATGGCTACACCTTC CASSPSGANYGYTF TRBV6-6 - TRBJ1-2 - 14
TGTGCCAGTACAAGGGACCGGCAGACAGGGCACTATGGCTACACCTTC CASTRDRQTGHYGYTF TRBV19 TRBD1 TRBJ1-2 - 16
TGCGCCAGCAGGCAGCGGGGGGTCACAGATACGCAGTATTTT CASRQRGVTDTQYF TRBV4-3 TRBD2 TRBJ2-3 - 14
TGTGCCAGCAACCAGCGGGGGTTAACAGATACGCAGTATTTT CASNQRGLTDTQYF TRBV2 TRBD2 TRBJ2-3 - 14
TGCGCCAGCAGCCTATTAGGGGGGGGCAGAGATACGCAGTATTTT CASSLLGGGRDTQYF TRBV4-1 - TRBJ2-3 - 15
TGTGCCAGCAGCCCTACCGGACCTAATCCTGAAGCTTTCTTT CASSPTGPNPEAFF TRBV6-5 - TRBJ1-1 once 14
TGTGCCATCAGTTTGACCGGGACAGGGAACGGAAACACCATATATTTT CAISLTGTGNGNTIYF TRBV10-3 TRBD1 TRBJ1-3 - 16
TGTGCCAGTAGTATACAGGGGATCAATTCACCCCTCCACTTT CASSIQGINSPLHF TRBV19 - TRBJ1-6 few 14
TGTGCCAGCAGCCGAACAGGGAACTATGGCTACACCTTC CASSRTGNYGYTF TRBV13 - TRBJ1-2 - 13
TGTGCCAGCAGGCGGTTTGGGGGCGCGGTCGGGGAGCTGTTTTTT CASRRFGGAVGELFF TRBV7-9 - TRBJ2-2 - 15
TGCAGTGCTAGGGGCGGTAAAGAACTGTTTTTT CSARGGKELFF TRBV20-1 - TRBJ1-4 - 11
TGTGCCAGCAGCCCCGGACAGGGGAATTCACCCCTCCACTTT CASSPGQGNSPLHF TRBV6-5 TRBD1 TRBJ1-6 few 14
TGTGCCAGCAGCTCTAAAGGCCGCTTCTATGGCTACACCTTC CASSSKGRFYGYTF TRBV28 - TRBJ1-2 - 14
TGTGCCATCAGTGTCGGGGGGCACGGGGGGCAGTACTTC CAISVGGHGGQYF TRBV10-3 - TRBJ2-7 - 13
TGTGCCAGCAGCTCCTCCGGGGGGCGGAGTAATGAAAAACTGTTTTTT CASSSSGGRSNEKLFF TRBV11-2 - TRBJ1-4 few 16
TGTGCCATCAGCACCGGCGGGGAGCAGTACTTC CAISTGGEQYF TRBV10-3 - TRBJ2-7 - 11
TGTGCCAGCAGCAGGGGGCCCTATGGCTACACCTTC CASSRGPYGYTF TRBV5-6 TRBD1 TRBJ1-2 few 12
TGTGCCAGCAGCAGGGGGAACCGGAACACTGAAGCTTTCTTT CASSRGNRNTEAFF TRBV5-6 - TRBJ1-1 - 14
TGTGCCAGCAGCTTTAGGACTATTGACTCTGGGGCCAACGTCCTGACTTTC CASSFRTIDSGANVLTF TRBV7-2 - TRBJ2-6 once 17
TGTGCCAGCAAGACGGTTGGGTACATGAACACTGAAGCTTTCTTT CASKTVGYMNTEAFF TRBV27 - TRBJ1-1 - 15
TGCGCCAGCAGCGCAATCGACGGCCCAGGGGGCTACACCTTC CASSAIDGPGGYTF TRBV5-1 - TRBJ1-2 - 14
TGTGCCAGCAGTTTATCGATCAAGCGGGGGTCGACGGGAACCACAGATACGCAGTATTTT CASSLSIKRGSTGTTDTQYF TRBV27 TRBD2 TRBJ2-3 - 20
TGTGCCAGTAGAGGATACGGACAGGGCAGAGGAAACACCATATATTTT CASRGYGQGRGNTIYF TRBV19 TRBD1 TRBJ1-3 - 16